This T cell receptor (beta chain) was identified in a study of cytomegalovirus exposure and HLA in healthy donors. Whole-study results and caveats: Later, an analysis found that TCR clusters from the first cohort tended to co-occur in the roughly 110 validation repertoires. The authors confirmed in vitro that a few CMV-associated chains were specific for CMV antigens.

Clones were sequenced by immunoSEQ multiplex PCR, and TCRdb holds only the in-frame ones, with some missing. Among approximately 65,000 clones listed, 80% to 95% were seen once. In the case of this clone: What it binds is not known.

Germline CDR1 is SGHRS and CDR2 is YFSETQ. Trimming at V came to 2 bases and at J to 8 bases, leaving 5 bases not matched to a gene. The CDR3 is 14 amino acids. Material: PBMCs. This sequence was found in a man aged 18 to 29 in good health and CMV-seropositive. V and J are TRBV5-1 and TRBJ1-4; 8 bases line up with TRBD1. CDR3 bases: TGCGCCAGCAGCTTAGACAGGGGTTCAGAAAAACTGTTTTTT. It is translated as CASSLDRGSEKLFF.